The T cell receptor beta chain under discussion was sequenced for a study of shared clonotypes between healthy human individuals. This CDR3 has 14 amino acids. The germline CDR1 and CDR2 sequences are SQVTM and ANQGSEA. TCRdb's table, derived via immunoSEQ multiplex PCR, lists solely in-frame clones and lacks some. The top ten clones hold 0.045% to 0.07% of a sample with roughly 640,000 clones, around 97% of them seen once. The rearrangement uses TRBV29-1 and TRBJ2-5; 7 bases agree with TRBD2. The J call may be wrong; the DNA end is better matched by TRBJ2-7. The source is a woman in her twenties or thirties in good health. The sample was naive CD4+ T cells sorted from blood. Regarding subset: CD45RA+ positively selected. The CDR3 nucleotides read TGCAGCGTCATGGGAGGGCGAAGTTCCTACGAGCAGTACTTC. As protein: CSVMGGRSSYEQYF.